This TCR beta chain comes out of a study of cytomegalovirus exposure and HLA in healthy donors. Across the whole study: A subsequent analysis stated that the 120 or so validation repertoires were run on the same platform as the roughly 670 first-cohort repertoires.

Of note for this clone: What it binds is unknown.

The CDR3 is made up of 15 amino acids. Trimming left V 2 bases short and J 3 bases short, with 10 bases between. CDR1 and CDR2 (germline): MNHEY, SMNVEV (reference sequence). The data were produced by immunoSEQ multiplex PCR, yet TCRdb's version contains in-frame clones alone and is incomplete. The repertoire consists of 120,000 or so clones, with roughly 95% occurring once and the leading ten covering about 1.8%. Study-wide results and caveats: In a later analysis, first-cohort TCR clusters were found to tend to co-occur in the approximately 120 validation repertoires.

This TCR came from a man younger than 30 in good health and CMV-seronegative. Specimen: PBMCs. The chain carries TRBV27 and TRBJ2-2; a weak D match, TRBD1 (5 bases). The CDR3 bases are TGTGCCAGCAGTTTAGGGGCAGGAGACACCGGGGAGCTGTTTTTT. Translated: CASSLGAGDTGELFF.